The 30 T cell receptor beta chains listed next were all sequenced from one sample in a study of T cell responses to AZD1222 COVID-19 vaccine. Measured with immunoSEQ multiplex PCR; TCRdb has only the in-frame clones, and not every one. The table shows 85,000 to 100,000 clones, with roughly 89% occurring only once. The source material was peripheral blood, sampled on day 0 of AZD1222 vaccination. These TCRs come from an adult in good health.

The chain employs TRBV29-1 and TRBJ2-5; 9 bases are shared with TRBD1. The germline V gene encodes CDR1 SQVTM and CDR2 ANQGSEA. The ends lost 7 bases at V and 4 bases at J; junction bases unmatched: 10. This CDR3 has 14 amino acids. The CDR3 spells CSAGGGQGIETQYF. CDR3 bases: TGCAGCGCTGGGGGGGGACAGGGCATAGAGACCCAGTACTTC. Full variable domain (rest looked up from reference TRBV29-1 and TRBJ2-5): SAVISQKPSRDICQRGTSLTIQCQVDSQVTMMFWYRQQPGQSLTLIATANQGSEATYESGFVIDKFPISRPNLTFSTLTVSNMSPEDSSIYLCSAGGGQGIETQYFGPGTRLLVL.

This sequence joins TRBV6-5 and TRBJ1-2; a possible D gene is TRBD1 (5 bases). The V and J ends lost 0 bases and 4 bases respectively, with 12 bases between them. This CDR3 is built from 15 residues. The germline V gene encodes CDR1 MNHEY and CDR2 SVGAGI. The CDR3 is CASSYSPPGVYGYTF. The CDR3 region has the DNA TGTGCCAGCAGTTACTCCCCGCCGGGGGTCTATGGCTACACCTTC.

V and J are TRBV6-5 and TRBJ2-7, with TRBD1 matching over 8 bases. The ends lost 6 bases at V and 6 bases at J; junction bases unmatched: 7. This CDR3 is 13 amino acids long. CDR1 and CDR2 from the germline V gene are MNHEY and SVGAGI. The CDR3 nucleotides read TGTGCCAGCAGATCGACAGGGGTGCTCGAGCAGTACTTC. Translating it yields CASRSTGVLEQYF.

The V call is TRBV25-1, the J call TRBJ1-2, with D possibly matching TRBD1 (6 bases). Trimming cost V 3 bases and J 3 bases, with 11 bases left between them. Germline lookup yields CDR1 MGHDK and CDR2 SYGVNS. CDR3 length equals 14 residues. CDR3 in amino acids: CASSDSNRDYGYTF. CDR3 bases: TGTGCCAGCAGTGACTCCAACAGGGACTATGGCTACACCTTC.

The V call is TRBV5-1, the J call TRBJ1-6; 7 positions agree with TRBD1. Germline V gene lookup returns CDR1 SGHRS and CDR2 YFSETQ. Trimming removed 5 bases from V and 5 bases from J; junction bases left unmatched: 7. The CDR3 runs to 15 residues. CDR3 protein: CASREGTANNSPLHF. The CDR3 nucleotides read TGCGCCAGCAGGGAAGGGACAGCAAATAATTCACCCCTCCACTTT.

V gene TRBV11-3 combines with J gene TRBJ2-3; maybe TRBD1 (6 bases). V dropped 5 bases and J dropped 2 bases, with 17 bases sitting between them. The CDR3 is made up of 16 amino acids. Germline values: CDR1 SGHNT, CDR2 YENEEA. The DNA of the CDR3 is TGTGCCAGCAGCCCTGGGGGCCAGGGATTCACAGATACGCAGTATTTT. Its translation: CASSPGGQGFTDTQYF.

DNA for the CDR3: TGTGCCAGCAGTTTATCGGGGGCCGGCACTGAAGCTTTCTTT. Translated: CASSLSGAGTEAFF. The chain is built from TRBV27 and TRBJ1-1, with TRBD1 as a possible D gene (6 bases). This CDR3 contains 14 residues. Trimming took off 0 bases at V and 4 bases at J, with 9 bases between the two ends. Germline loops: CDR1 MNHEY, CDR2 SMNVEV (reference sequence).

The CDR3 loop reads CASSVTGGLNTEAFF. CDR3 nucleotide sequence: TGTGCCAGCAGCGTCACCGGGGGACTGAACACTGAAGCTTTCTTT. This chain uses TRBV7-3 with TRBJ1-1; D perhaps matches TRBD1 (5 bases). Trimming cost V 5 bases and J 0 bases, with 13 bases left between them. This CDR3 region has 15 residues. From germline, CDR1 is SGHTA and CDR2 FQGTGA.

The V and J genes are TRBV7-2 and TRBJ2-7, with 8 bases fitting TRBD2. Germline V gives CDR1 SGHTA, CDR2 FQGNSA. The CDR3 spans 16 residues. With 3 bases clipped from V and 6 bases from J, the junction kept 13 bases outside the gene matches. The CDR3, as DNA: TGTGCCAGCAGCTTTCTCTCCGGACTAGCCCCTAGCGAGCAGTACTTC. As protein: CASSFLSGLAPSEQYF. Filled out from reference TRBV7-2 and TRBJ2-7, the complete variable domain reads GAGVSQSPSNKVTEKGKDVELRCDPISGHTALYWYRQSLGQGLEFLIYFQGNSAPDKSGLPSDRFSAERTGGSVSTLTIQRTQQEDSAVYLCASSFLSGLAPSEQYFGPGTRLTVT.

CDR3 nucleotide sequence: TGCGCCAGCAGCCCAGGACAGCTGAACACTGAAGCTTTCTTT. It codes for CASSPGQLNTEAFF. The chain couples TRBV4-1 to TRBJ1-1; maybe TRBD1 (6 bases). V was trimmed by 4 bases and J by 0 bases, leaving 9 bases between them. This CDR3 is 14 amino acids long. CDR1 MGHRA and CDR2 YSYEKL come from the germline V gene.

This chain connects TRBV7-2 to TRBJ2-3, with TRBD2 matching 11 bases. This CDR3 comprises 15 residues. Trimming at V came to 5 bases and at J to 3 bases, leaving 4 bases not matched to a gene. Germline values: CDR1 SGHTA, CDR2 FQGNSA. CDR3 in DNA: TGTGCCAGCAGCCCTCTAGCGGGGGGAACAGATACGCAGTATTTT. Its translation is CASSPLAGGTDTQYF.

The chain uses TRBV27 and TRBJ1-6, with D possibly matching TRBD1 (5 bases). The CDR3 covers 14 residues. V dropped 4 bases and J dropped 5 bases, with 9 bases sitting between them. Looked up from germline, CDR1 is MNHEY and CDR2 is SMNVEV (reference sequence). The CDR3 DNA reads TGTGCCAGCAGTTCCCGGGGGAATAATTCACCCCTCCACTTT. Its translation is CASSSRGNNSPLHF.

The V and J genes are TRBV5-6 and TRBJ2-7; 10 bases match TRBD2. The germline V gene encodes CDR1 SGHDT and CDR2 YYEEEE. V trimming: 4 bases; J trimming: 0 bases; junction bases outside the gene matches: 7. The CDR3 length is 16 residues. The CDR3 DNA is TGTGCCAGCAGCCCCATAGCGGGGGGCTACTCCTACGAGCAGTACTTC. It translates to CASSPIAGGYSYEQYF.

V and J are TRBV6-6 and TRBJ1-1; unclear D gene. The CDR3 extends over 12 amino acids. CDR1 and CDR2 (germline): MNHNY, SVGAGI (reference sequence). The V gene lost 5 bases and the J gene lost 0 bases, with 4 bases spanning the gap. The CDR3 DNA reads TGTGCCAGCAGTCTCATGAACACTGAAGCTTTCTTT. Translated, it gives CASSLMNTEAFF.

The chain joins TRBV7-8 to TRBJ2-3; D is uncertain. Trimming removed 1 base from V and 0 bases from J, with 5 bases in between. CDR3 size: 14 residues. Germline loops: CDR1 SGHVS, CDR2 FQNEAQ. CDR3 coding DNA: TGTGCCAGCAGCTTAGAGCCTAGCACAGATACGCAGTATTTT. Translated: CASSLEPSTDTQYF. The complete variable domain, with remaining parts taken from reference TRBV7-8 and TRBJ2-3, reads GAGVSQSPRYKVAKRGQDVALRCDPISGHVSLFWYQQALGQGPEFLTYFQNEAQLDKSGLPSDRFFAERPEGSVSTLKIQRTQQEDSAVYLCASSLEPSTDTQYFGPGTRLTVL.

The CDR3: CASSLQTSGGQETQYF. The CDR3 region has the DNA TGCGCCAGCAGCCTTCAGACTAGCGGGGGGCAAGAGACCCAGTACTTC. This chain links TRBV4-3 with TRBJ2-5; 13 positions agree with TRBD2. With 4 bases clipped from V and 2 bases from J, the junction kept 4 bases outside the gene matches. This CDR3 spans 16 amino acids. Germline assignment: CDR1 LGHNA and CDR2 YSLEER.

The chain employs TRBV19 and TRBJ2-4, with TRBD1 matching 11 bases. In germline, CDR1 is LNHDA, CDR2 SQIVND (reference sequence). CDR3 length: 16 residues. The V gene end was trimmed by 2 bases and the J gene end by 2 bases; junction bases not matched to a gene: 2. The CDR3 sequence: CASSIRDRGSKNIQYF. The CDR3 coding sequence is TGTGCCAGTAGTATACGGGACAGGGGGTCCAAAAACATTCAGTACTTC. The variable domain in full, completed from reference TRBV19 and TRBJ2-4, reads DGGITQSPKYLFRKEGQNVTLSCEQNLNHDAMYWYRQDPGQGLRLIYYSQIVNDFQKGDIAEGYSVSREKKESFPLTVTSAQKNPTAFYLCASSIRDRGSKNIQYFGAGTRLSVL.

This clone was found once. The chain recombines TRBV7-6 with TRBJ1-1; D might be TRBD1 (6 bases). The CDR3 loop spans 13 amino acids. V was shortened by 5 bases and J by 1 base, with 8 bases between the two germline ends. CDR1 and CDR2 (germline): SGHVS, FNYEAQ. The CDR3 DNA sequence: TGTGCCAGCAGCATACAGGGGAACACTGAAGCTTTCTTT. Protein product: CASSIQGNTEAFF.

V is TRBV6-1 and J is TRBJ1-1, with 10 bases fitting TRBD1. The CDR3 has 17 residues. Germline V gene sequence: CDR1 MNHNS, CDR2 SASEGT. Trimming cost V 2 bases and J 5 bases; bases outside gene matches: 11. CDR3 sequence: CASSEPGQGGMRTEAFF. The DNA of the CDR3 is TGTGCCAGCAGTGAACCCGGACAGGGGGGTATGAGGACTGAAGCTTTCTTT.

The chain links TRBV10-1 to TRBJ2-2; 8 nucleotides agree with TRBD2. The ends lost 6 bases at V and 7 bases at J; junction bases unmatched: 16. This CDR3 is built from 17 residues. Germline lookup yields CDR1 WNHNN and CDR2 SYGVQD (reference sequence). CDR3 in DNA: TGCGCCAGCAGGCCGTCGGGGGGGCCAGGAGGGAACGGGGAGCTGTTTTTT. Protein product: CASRPSGGPGGNGELFF.

J is TRBJ1-1 and V is TRBV6-5; the match to TRBD1 covers 7 bases. The CDR3 runs to 14 residues. Germline V gene data show CDR1 as MNHEY and CDR2 as SVGAGI. V shed 0 bases and J 11 bases; nucleotides not matched to a gene: 9. CDR3 region: CASSYSATGAVAFF. Written as DNA, the CDR3 is TGTGCCAGCAGTTACTCAGCAACAGGGGCCGTGGCTTTCTTT.

The chain employs TRBV28 and TRBJ2-3; 8 bases fit TRBD2. V lost 5 bases and J lost 3; bases outside the gene matches: 1. The CDR3 is 13 residues long. From germline, CDR1 is MDHEN and CDR2 SYDVKM. CDR3 bases: TGTGCCAGCAGTGGCGGGGGGACAGATACGCAGTATTTT. Encoded protein: CASSGGGTDTQYF.

V gene TRBV4-3 combines with J gene TRBJ1-2; tentative D call: TRBD1 (5 bases). The CDR3 totals 16 residues. Germline CDR1 reads LGHNA; CDR2 reads YSLEER. The V gene lost 1 base and the J gene lost 6 bases, with 18 bases spanning the gap. For the CDR3, the DNA is TGCGCCAGCAGCCAAGGGTCGAAGGGGCGGGATGATGGCTACACCTTC. It specifies CASSQGSKGRDDGYTF.

The V call is TRBV27, the J call TRBJ1-2; D is perhaps TRBD1 (6 bases). CDR1 and CDR2 from the germline V gene are MNHEY and SMNVEV (reference sequence). The V end lost 3 bases, the J end lost 2 bases, and 19 bases lay between the germline ends. The CDR3 totals 17 residues. CDR3 DNA sequence: TGTGCCAGCAGTTTTAGCCCGTCCGGGGGCTTCAACTATGGCTACACCTTC. This gives the protein CASSFSPSGGFNYGYTF.

This chain uses TRBV3-1 (or the pseudogene TRBV3-2) with TRBJ1-2; 9 bases fit TRBD1. The CDR3 is made up of 14 amino acids. Germline values: CDR1 LGHDT, CDR2 YNNKEL (reference sequence). V gave up 6 bases and J gave up 7 bases; unmatched junction bases: 9. This chain's CDR3 is CASRFTGTGPGYTF. In DNA, the CDR3 is TGTGCCAGCAGGTTCACCGGGACAGGGCCTGGCTACACCTTC.

V usage is TRBV10-3 and J usage is TRBJ1-2; tentatively, D is TRBD1 (5 bases). The germline V and J ends were trimmed by 5 bases and 2 bases, with 12 bases remaining between them. The germline gives CDR1 ENHRY, CDR2 SYGVKD. There are 14 residues in the CDR3. CDR3 region: CAISPWEGNYGYTF. The CDR3 nucleotides are TGTGCCATCAGTCCCTGGGAGGGGAACTATGGCTACACCTTC.

This rearrangement joins TRBV30 to TRBJ2-4, with TRBD2 identical over 15 bases. Germline trimming cut 6 bases from V and 0 bases from J; bases unmatched to any gene: 18. Germline V lookup: CDR1 GTSNPN, CDR2 SVGIG (reference sequence). This CDR3 comprises 21 residues. The CDR3 nucleotides read TGTGCCTGTCGAAATCGAGGTCTGGGACTAGCGGGGGGATTAGCCAAAAACATTCAGTACTTC. Protein product: CACRNRGLGLAGGLAKNIQYF. The whole variable domain, remainder taken from reference TRBV30 and TRBJ2-4, is SQTIHQWPATLVQPVGSPLSLECTVEGTSNPNLYWYRQAAGRGLQLLFYSVGIGQISSEVPQNLSASRPQDRQFILSSKKLLLSDSGFYLCACRNRGLGLAGGLAKNIQYFGAGTRLSVL.

The rearrangement links TRBV5-6 to TRBJ1-2; 11 bases agree with TRBD1. CDR1 and CDR2 from the germline V gene are SGHDT and YYEEEE. This CDR3 has 16 amino acids. Trimming cost V 0 bases and J 2 bases; bases outside gene matches: 3. The CDR3, as DNA: TGTGCCAGCAGCTTGGACTGGGACAGGGGGAACTATGGCTACACCTTC. Translating it yields CASSLDWDRGNYGYTF.

The chain links TRBV5-1 to TRBJ2-3; a possible D gene is TRBD1 (6 bases). In germline, CDR1 is SGHRS, CDR2 YFSETQ. The CDR3 runs to 15 residues. V lost 4 bases to trimming and J lost 2 bases, with 14 bases between them. CDR3 loop: CASSLLTGYTDTQYF. The DNA of the CDR3 is TGCGCCAGCAGCCTCCTGACAGGCTACACAGATACGCAGTATTTT. Complete variable domain (other parts from reference TRBV5-1 and TRBJ2-3): KAGVTQTPRYLIKTRGQQVTLSCSPISGHRSVSWYQQTPGQGLQFLFEYFSETQRNKGNFPGRFSGRQFSNSRSEMNVSTLELGDSALYLCASSLLTGYTDTQYFGPGTRLTVL.

The chain couples TRBV5-1 to TRBJ2-1; 8 bases agree with TRBD2. V lost 1 base and J lost 5; bases outside the gene matches: 5. This CDR3 is built from 15 residues. In germline, CDR1 is SGHRS, CDR2 YFSETQ. The CDR3 reads CASSLMLAGNNEQFF. The CDR3 DNA reads TGCGCCAGCAGCTTGATGTTAGCGGGGAACAATGAGCAGTTCTTC. The full variable domain, completed using reference TRBV5-1 and TRBJ2-1, is KAGVTQTPRYLIKTRGQQVTLSCSPISGHRSVSWYQQTPGQGLQFLFEYFSETQRNKGNFPGRFSGRQFSNSRSEMNVSTLELGDSALYLCASSLMLAGNNEQFFGPGTRLTVL.